This T cell receptor (beta chain) was recorded in a study of vaccination and CD4 T cells after COVID-19. Study-wide background: From HCoV-229E, HCoV-OC43, HCoV-NL63 and SARS-CoV-2, overlapping spike peptides were used to stimulate the cells. Culture controls were given either a CEFX pool, an HIV-1 Nef pool, or no peptide.

On this clonotype itself: Antigen specificity is unknown.

Documented treatment: approximately nine-day PBMC culture with coronavirus spike peptide pools or control peptides (ViraFEST assay). After expanding antigen-specific T cells with peptide pools, ViraFEST sequenced their TCRs. The study, taken as a whole, reports: Post-vaccination, and not before, a median about 90% of reactive clones appeared in convalescent patients.

An Oncomine TCR Beta short-read assay was used to sequence the DNA from cultured CD4+ T cells. TCRdb analysed the PCR reads with MiXCR anew, one entry per CDR3 protein. The table records 13,000 or so distinct CDR3 sequences, 52% of them present only once. This CDR3 is 15 amino acids long. V lost 6 bases and J 1 base, leaving 15 bases between the germline ends. The germline V gene has CDR1 SGHTA and CDR2 FQGTGA. Sequenced sample: CD4+ T cells from blood, cultured in vitro. The chain couples TRBV7-3 to TRBJ1-1, with D hard to call. The TCR comes from a human donor who had recovered from COVID-19. The CDR3 is CASRPDPYRNTEAFF. The CDR3 nucleotides read TGTGCCAGCAGACCCGACCCTTACAGGAACACTGAAGCTTTCTTT.